This T cell receptor beta chain emerged from a study of siplizumab effects on memory and regulatory T cells. Broader study findings: It was never confirmed that proliferating Tregs from siplizumab cultures were suppressive. The study found naive T cells seemingly more diverse than memory cells and seemingly major alloresponse contributors. Sequences below about 10^-5 frequency were poorly captured. As a result, only a minor fraction of alloreactive clones mapped to unstimulated subsets.

About 100,000 TCR templates underwent assay in every sample. Profiling relied on immunoSEQ multiplex PCR, and the TCRdb table lists in-frame clones only, not all of them. The sample contains 100,000 or so clones, more than 85% of which appear only once. Comments on this clone: What it binds is unknown.

Per germline, CDR1 LNHNV and CDR2 YYDKDF (reference sequence). The CDR3 runs 15 residues. With 0 bases removed from V and 2 bases from J, the gap between germline ends came to 11 bases. The material sequenced was CD4+ T cells sorted from blood. The chain uses TRBV15 and TRBJ2-7; TRBD1 might be the D (6 bases). The clonotype was recovered from a human donor in good health. Some clones in this sample may be carry-over from other donors' samples. The CDR3 DNA reads as TGTGCCACCAGCAGAGATAGGAAGGGGGCCTACGAGCAGTACTTC. Amino acid sequence: CATSRDRKGAYEQYF.